This TCR beta chain comes out of a study of PD-1 blockade in classical Hodgkin lymphoma. The assay was immunoSEQ multiplex PCR, and TCRdb's table has in-frame clones only and misses some. This sample yields around 91,000 clones, of which roughly 76% are seen a single time; 16% belongs to the top ten. The CDR3 consists of 14 residues. CDR1 SGHDN and CDR2 FVKESK come from the germline V gene. The V gene end was trimmed by 5 bases and the J gene end by 4 bases; junction bases not matched to a gene: 5. All patients experienced relapse after autologous stem cell transplantation, and brentuximab vedotin exposure was variable.

This clonotype originated in a human donor with classical Hodgkin lymphoma. The sequences come from peripheral blood mononuclear cells (PBMCs), collected before the second cycle of nivolumab. J is TRBJ2-7 and V is TRBV14; 10 bases are shared with TRBD1. CDR3 nucleotides: TGTGCCAGCAGCGGTGGACAGGGGGTATACGAGCAGTACTTC. This sequence encodes CASSGGQGVYEQYF.